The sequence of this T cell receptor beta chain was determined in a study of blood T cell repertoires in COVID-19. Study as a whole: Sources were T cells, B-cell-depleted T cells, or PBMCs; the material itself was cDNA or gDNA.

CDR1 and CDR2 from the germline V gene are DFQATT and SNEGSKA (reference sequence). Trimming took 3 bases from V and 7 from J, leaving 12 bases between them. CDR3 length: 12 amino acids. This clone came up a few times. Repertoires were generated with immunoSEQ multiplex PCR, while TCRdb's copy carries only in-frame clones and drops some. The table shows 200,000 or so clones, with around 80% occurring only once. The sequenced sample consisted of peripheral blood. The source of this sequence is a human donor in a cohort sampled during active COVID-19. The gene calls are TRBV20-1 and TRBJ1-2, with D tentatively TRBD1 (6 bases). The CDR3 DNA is TGCAGTGCTAGTTTGGGGGCTGGTGGCTACACCTTC. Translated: CSASLGAGGYTF.